The 30 T cell receptor beta chains presented below share a single source sample, sequenced in a study of cytomegalovirus exposure and HLA in healthy donors (dated by TCRdb to 2017 to 2019). The library was built by means of the immunoSEQ multiplex PCR assay. The multiplex PCR relied on a mix of 60 forward primers for TCR Vbeta segments and 13 reverse primers for TCR Jbeta segments. Not all clones reach the TCRdb copy of this immuneACCESS table, which keeps in-frame sequences only. Checked studies attribute under half of the gap to unresolved V genes and leave the rest unexplained. The sample table holds a few hundred thousand clones, of which approximately 80% were seen once. 0.22% of the sample belongs to the ten largest clones. Sample: PBMCs. The source of these receptors is a girl aged 2 to 10 in good health and CMV-seronegative.

The chain is built from TRBV5-4 and TRBJ2-3; 9 nucleotides agree with TRBD2. The junction had 0 bases not matched to a gene; V was cut back by 0 bases and J by 4 bases. The CDR3 extends over 14 amino acids. The germline gives CDR1 SGHNT, CDR2 YYREEE (reference sequence). CDR3 protein: CASSLGLAADTQYF. CDR3 nucleotides: TGTGCCAGCAGCTTGGGACTAGCGGCAGATACGCAGTATTTT. Full variable domain (missing parts from reference TRBV5-4 and TRBJ2-3): ETGVTQSPTHLIKTRGQQVTLRCSSQSGHNTVSWYQQALGQGPQFIFQYYREEENGRGNFPPRFSGLQFPNYSSELNVNALELDDSALYLCASSLGLAADTQYFGPGTRLTVL.

This chain joins TRBV7-9 and TRBJ1-1, with 8 nucleotides matching TRBD1. Germline V lookup: CDR1 SEHNR, CDR2 FQNEAQ (reference sequence). J gave up 6 bases and V 5 bases, and 8 bases lay outside the gene matches. CDR3 length equals 14 residues. The CDR3: CASSHGQGLAEAFF. Written as DNA, the CDR3 is TGTGCCAGCAGCCATGGACAGGGTCTGGCTGAAGCTTTCTTT. The whole variable domain, remainder taken from reference TRBV7-9 and TRBJ1-1, is DTGVSQNPRHKITKRGQNVTFRCDPISEHNRLYWYRQTLGQGPEFLTYFQNEAQLEKSRLLSDRFSAERPKGSFSTLEIQRTEQGDSAMYLCASSHGQGLAEAFFGQGTRLTVV.

The chain uses TRBV4-1 and TRBJ1-2, with D possibly being TRBD1 (5 bases). The V and J ends lost 0 bases and 6 bases respectively, with 8 bases between them. From germline, CDR1 is MGHRA and CDR2 YSYEKL. The CDR3 has 13 residues. The CDR3 loop is CASSQDQGDGYTF. The CDR3 DNA sequence: TGCGCCAGCAGCCAAGACCAGGGTGATGGCTACACCTTC.

This rearrangement joins TRBV19 to TRBJ1-1; D remains unclear. From germline, CDR1 is LNHDA and CDR2 SQIVND (reference sequence). The CDR3 is 14 residues long. V was shortened by 3 bases and J by 1 base, with 9 bases between the two germline ends. The CDR3: CASSMRGKNTEAFF. The DNA for the CDR3 is TGTGCCAGTAGTATGAGAGGCAAGAACACTGAAGCTTTCTTT.

This sequence joins TRBV29-1 and TRBJ2-5; 8 bases map to TRBD2. The V gene end was trimmed by 6 bases and the J gene end by 5 bases; junction bases not matched to a gene: 8. CDR1 and CDR2 (germline): SQVTM, ANQGSEA. The CDR3 has 13 amino acids. CDR3 nucleotides: TGCAGCGTAGCGGGAGTAGTGACGGAGACCCAGTACTTC. Encoded protein: CSVAGVVTETQYF. The full variable domain, rest sourced from reference TRBV29-1 and TRBJ2-5, is SAVISQKPSRDICQRGTSLTIQCQVDSQVTMMFWYRQQPGQSLTLIATANQGSEATYESGFVIDKFPISRPNLTFSTLTVSNMSPEDSSIYLCSVAGVVTETQYFGPGTRLLVL.

The chain combines TRBV9 with TRBJ1-1; perhaps TRBD1 as D (6 bases). This CDR3 spans 16 amino acids. The ends were cut back, 7 bases at V and 7 bases at J, with 26 bases in the middle. Germline-derived CDR1 and CDR2 are SGDLS and YYNGEE. The CDR3 nucleotides read TGTGCCAGCGGCCCTGGGACACCGCTAACCACTAATGAAGCTTTCTTT. Translating gives CASGPGTPLTTNEAFF.

This rearrangement joins TRBV6-5 to TRBJ2-1; 10 nucleotides agree with TRBD2. V lost 6 bases, J lost 2 bases, and 4 bases stayed unmatched. CDR1 and CDR2 from the germline V gene are MNHEY and SVGAGI. CDR3 length: 15 amino acids. The CDR3 DNA sequence: TGTGCCAGCAGAATCGGACTAGCGGCCTACAATGAGCAGTTCTTC. Its translation: CASRIGLAAYNEQFF.

V is TRBV19 and J is TRBJ1-2; 9 positions agree with TRBD1. V dropped 6 bases and J dropped 10; count of bases not matched to a gene: 3. Germline V lookup: CDR1 LNHDA, CDR2 SQIVND (reference sequence). The CDR3 runs to 11 residues. This chain's CDR3 is CASRRTGDYTF. DNA of the CDR3: TGTGCCAGTAGGCGGACAGGGGACTACACCTTC.

The chain is built from TRBV9 and TRBJ2-2, with D uncertain. The V end was cut by 3 bases, the J end by 7 bases, with 7 bases between. The CDR3 contains 12 residues. Germline V lookup: CDR1 SGDLS, CDR2 YYNGEE. The CDR3 bases are TGTGCCAGCAGCGCATCCGGCGGGGAGCTGTTTTTT. Its protein product is CASSASGGELFF.

This clone showed up just a few times. The chain combines TRBV4-1 with TRBJ1-2; D possibly corresponds to TRBD1 (6 bases). CDR3 length: 15 amino acids. V gave up 4 bases and J gave up 7 bases, with 19 bases separating them. CDR1 is MGHRA, CDR2 YSYEKL, per germline. For the CDR3, the DNA is TGCGCCAGCAGCCGCCAGCAAGAACAGGGTTTTGGCTACACCTTC. Translated, it gives CASSRQQEQGFGYTF.

This chain links TRBV2 with TRBJ1-1, with D hard to call. Germline values: CDR1 SNHLY, CDR2 FYNNEI. The CDR3 spans 12 residues. V lost 8 bases and J lost 11, with 18 bases in between. The CDR3 region is CASGEDYLRAFF. The CDR3 region has the DNA TGTGCCAGCGGGGAGGATTACTTGAGGGCTTTCTTT. The variable domain in full, completed from reference TRBV2 and TRBJ1-1, reads EPEVTQTPSHQVTQMGQEVILRCVPISNHLYFYWYRQILGQKVEFLVSFYNNEISEKSEIFDDQFSVERPDGSNFTLKIRSTKLEDSAMYFCASGEDYLRAFFGQGTRLTVV.

The chain carries TRBV5-1 and TRBJ2-1; 7 nucleotides align to TRBD1. Germline CDR1 SGHRS, CDR2 YFSETQ. The ends lost 0 bases at V and 2 bases at J; junction bases unmatched: 2. The CDR3 covers 15 residues. The CDR3 region has the DNA TGCGCCAGCAGCTTGGGGACAGGCACCTACAATGAGCAGTTCTTC. This translates into CASSLGTGTYNEQFF.

CDR3 amino acids: CASSPQEGTGAYEQYF. CDR3 DNA: TGTGCCAGCTCACCACAAGAAGGGACAGGAGCCTACGAGCAGTACTTC. The rearrangement joins TRBV18 to TRBJ2-7, with 8 bases aligning to TRBD1. Germline CDR1 and CDR2: KGHSH and LQKENI. The CDR3 runs 16 residues. Trimming at V came to 1 base and at J to 2 bases, leaving 7 bases not matched to a gene.

This chain links TRBV5-1 with TRBJ1-2; 9 bases fit TRBD1. The CDR3 has 16 residues. Germline-derived CDR1 and CDR2 are SGHRS and YFSETQ. The trim removed 3 bases at V and 2 bases at J, leaving 8 bases unmatched. The CDR3 sequence: CASSSGTGMKNYGYTF. CDR3 nucleotide sequence: TGCGCCAGCAGCTCCGGGACAGGGATGAAGAACTATGGCTACACCTTC.

The chain has TRBV7-9 and TRBJ2-3; possibly TRBD2 for D (6 bases). The V and J ends lost 8 bases and 6 bases respectively, with 15 bases between them. The CDR3 has 13 residues. Germline V gene data show CDR1 as SEHNR and CDR2 as FQNEAQ (reference sequence). DNA for the CDR3: TGTGCCAGCGGAGGGACGGGTCAGGATACGCAGTATTTT. This sequence encodes CASGGTGQDTQYF.

This clone was seen a handful of times. The rearrangement uses TRBV5-6 and TRBJ2-7; tentatively, D is TRBD2 (6 bases). From germline, CDR1 is SGHDT and CDR2 YYEEEE. CDR3 length: 13 residues. V was trimmed by 1 base and J by 6 bases, leaving 11 bases between them. This CDR3 reads CASSLPGEVEQYF. CDR3 nucleotides: TGTGCCAGCAGCTTGCCGGGAGAGGTCGAGCAGTACTTC. The full variable domain, completed using reference TRBV5-6 and TRBJ2-7, is DAGVTQSPTHLIKTRGQQVTLRCSPKSGHDTVSWYQQALGQGPQFIFQYYEEEERQRGNFPDRFSGHQFPNYSSELNVNALLLGDSALYLCASSLPGEVEQYFGPGTRLTVT.

The chain joins TRBV2 to TRBJ1-2; 9 bases fit TRBD1. This CDR3 is 14 amino acids long. Germline-derived CDR1 and CDR2 are SNHLY and FYNNEI. J was trimmed by 4 bases and V by 6 bases; bases with no gene match: 6. The CDR3 nucleotides are TGTGCCAGCAGCGAAACAGGGGGCTCCTATGGCTACACCTTC. This sequence encodes CASSETGGSYGYTF.

This clone has just a few counts. V usage is TRBV18 and J usage is TRBJ2-1, with 7 bases fitting TRBD2. This CDR3 comprises 15 residues. The J segment lost 8 bases and the V segment lost 3 bases, leaving 10 bases of the junction unmatched. Germline V gene data show CDR1 as KGHSH and CDR2 as LQKENI. CDR3 nucleotide sequence: TGTGCCAGCTCACCGGGAGCGGGGAAAATGTATGAGCAGTTCTTC. Translation gives CASSPGAGKMYEQFF.

The chain recombines TRBV4-1 with TRBJ2-5, with D tentatively TRBD1 (6 bases). CDR3 size: 14 residues. Germline CDR1 MGHRA, CDR2 YSYEKL. The V and J ends lost 1 base and 4 bases respectively, with 10 bases between them. CDR3 sequence (DNA): TGCGCCAGCAGCCAAGGGACAGAGGGAGAGACCCAGTACTTC. Amino acids: CASSQGTEGETQYF.

The V and J genes are TRBV12-5 and TRBJ2-1, with no clear D. V gave up 6 bases and J gave up 9 bases, with 15 bases separating them. The CDR3 runs to 13 residues. Germline-derived CDR1 and CDR2 are LGHNT and FRNRAP. In nucleotides, the CDR3 is TGTGCTAGTGGCCTACCTCCCACGGGTGAGCAGTTCTTC. Its protein product is CASGLPPTGEQFF.

The rearrangement uses TRBV13 and TRBJ1-4, with D possibly being TRBD1 (5 bases). The CDR3 totals 18 residues. V lost 2 bases and J lost 4, with 20 bases in between. Germline CDR1 reads PRHDT; CDR2 reads FYEKMQ (reference sequence). The DNA for the CDR3 is TGTGCCAGCAGCTTAAACGGACACTTCATGGTCTTTAATGAAAAACTGTTTTTT. Protein sequence: CASSLNGHFMVFNEKLFF.

CDR3 sequence reads: CASATGGNYEQYF. CDR3 coding DNA: TGTGCCAGCGCTACAGGGGGGAACTACGAGCAGTACTTC. The V and J genes are TRBV19 and TRBJ2-7, with TRBD1 identical over 8 bases. Germline CDR1 and CDR2: LNHDA and SQIVND (reference sequence). The CDR3 is 13 amino acids. V lost 9 bases to trimming and J lost 3 bases; unmatched junction nucleotides: 7.

This clone appeared once. The CDR3: CASSGAGTGSYEQYF. The CDR3, as DNA: TGTGCCAGCAGTGGGGCCGGGACTGGTAGCTACGAGCAGTACTTC. The chain has TRBV28 and TRBJ2-7; a weak D match, TRBD2 (6 bases). Between the trimmed V and J ends, which lost 5 bases and 3 bases, there was a span of 17 bases. The CDR3 spans 15 residues. From germline, CDR1 is MDHEN and CDR2 SYDVKM. The whole variable domain, filled in from reference TRBV28 and TRBJ2-7, reads DVKVTQSSRYLVKRTGEKVFLECVQDMDHENMFWYRQDPGLGLRLIYFSYDVKMKEKGDIPEGYSVSREKKERFSLILESASTNQTSMYLCASSGAGTGSYEQYFGPGTRLTVT.

V gene TRBV6-6 combines with J gene TRBJ1-3, with D maybe TRBD1 (5 bases). Germline CDR1 is MNHNY and CDR2 is SVGAGI (reference sequence). Trimming shortened V by 5 bases and J by 2 bases, and 7 bases separated the two germline ends. This CDR3 has 13 residues. CDR3 nucleotides: TGTGCCAGCAGTGGGACTACTGGAAACACCATATATTTT. Its translation: CASSGTTGNTIYF.

This chain connects TRBV5-4 to TRBJ1-2; D ambiguous. The CDR3 extends over 16 amino acids. Between the trimmed V and J ends, which lost 0 bases and 0 bases, there was a span of 12 bases. The V gene's germline CDR1 is SGHNT and CDR2 YYREEE (reference sequence). The CDR3 DNA reads as TGTGCCAGCAGCTTGGCTACAGCTAAACCTAACTATGGCTACACCTTC. Amino acid sequence: CASSLATAKPNYGYTF.

The chain couples TRBV11-3 to TRBJ2-3, with D possibly TRBD2 on 6 matching bases. Trimming cost V 5 bases and J 2 bases, with 17 bases left between them. Germline V CDR1 and CDR2: SGHNT, YENEEA. This CDR3 has 16 residues. Here the CDR3 reads CASSRSTGTYTDTQYF. The CDR3 nucleotides read TGTGCCAGCAGCCGAAGTACCGGGACTTACACAGATACGCAGTATTTT.

The CDR3 coding sequence is TGTGCCAGCAGCTTAACCGGGACACTTAATTCACCCCTCCACTTT. This translates into CASSLTGTLNSPLHF. The chain couples TRBV7-3 to TRBJ1-6; tentatively, D is TRBD1 (6 bases). V was shortened by 0 bases and J by 6 bases, with 9 bases between the two germline ends. This CDR3 contains 15 residues. CDR1 SGHTA and CDR2 FQGTGA come from the germline V gene.

The chain is built from TRBV7-6 and TRBJ2-2; TRBD2 is a possible D gene (5 bases). V was shortened by 5 bases and J by 4 bases, with 14 bases between the two germline ends. This CDR3 spans 15 amino acids. Germline V gene sequence: CDR1 SGHVS, CDR2 FNYEAQ. The CDR3 DNA is TGTGCCAGCAGCCCCGGACTGGTCCTCACCGGGGAGCTGTTTTTT. It translates to CASSPGLVLTGELFF.

This clone was detected only a few times. V gene TRBV7-2 combines with J gene TRBJ1-4; tentative D call: TRBD1 (5 bases). The V end was cut by 10 bases, the J end by 8 bases, with 17 bases between. CDR1 and CDR2 (germline): SGHTA, FQGNSA. The CDR3 runs to 13 residues. The CDR3 reads CATGGRVGEKLFF. CDR3 bases: TGTGCCACTGGCGGCAGGGTGGGGGAAAAACTGTTTTTT.

The chain links TRBV27 to TRBJ2-2; TRBD1 agrees at 7 bases. This CDR3 comprises 15 residues. Trimming at V came to 4 bases and at J to 6 bases, leaving 8 bases not matched to a gene. Germline-derived CDR1 and CDR2 are MNHEY and SMNVEV (reference sequence). CDR3 residues: CASSSPIQGAGELFF. CDR3 coding DNA: TGTGCCAGCAGTTCGCCCATCCAGGGGGCCGGGGAGCTGTTTTTT.